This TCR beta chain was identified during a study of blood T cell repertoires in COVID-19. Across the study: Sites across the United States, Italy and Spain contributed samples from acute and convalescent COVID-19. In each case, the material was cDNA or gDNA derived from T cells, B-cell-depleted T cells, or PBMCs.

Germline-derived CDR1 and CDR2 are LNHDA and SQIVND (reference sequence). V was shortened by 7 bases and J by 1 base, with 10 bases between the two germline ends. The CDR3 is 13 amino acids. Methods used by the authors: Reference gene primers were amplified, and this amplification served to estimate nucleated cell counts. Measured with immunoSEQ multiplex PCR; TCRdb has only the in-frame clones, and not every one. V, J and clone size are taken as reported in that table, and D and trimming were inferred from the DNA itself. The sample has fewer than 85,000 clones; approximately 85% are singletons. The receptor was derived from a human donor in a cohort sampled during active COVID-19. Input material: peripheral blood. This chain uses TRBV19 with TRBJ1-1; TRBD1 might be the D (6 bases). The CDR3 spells CASIRGKNTEAFF. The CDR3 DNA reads TGTGCCAGTATTAGGGGGAAGAACACTGAAGCTTTCTTT.